These T cell receptor beta chains were read from a single sample in a study of Graves' ophthalmopathy and Graves' hyperthyroidism. TCRdb fed the multiplex PCR reads into MiXCR, producing one record per CDR3 protein. The table shows 450,000 or so distinct CDR3 sequences, with about 15% occurring only once. The sample was blood. The source of these receptors is a woman between 25 and 40 years old with Graves' ophthalmopathy. Each CDR3 is given with its conserved first and last residue. A D gene is named only where the DNA matches it firmly. Where a row states a size, it is once, few, many or the class of an expanded clone; other rows omit it.

J gene,V gene,D gene,clone size,CDR3 DNA,CDR3 protein
TRBJ2-2,TRBV2,.,many,TGTGCCAGCAGGGTCACCGCGGGCACCGGGGAGCTGTTTTTT,CASRVTAGTGELFF
TRBJ2-6,TRBV28,TRBD2,few,TGTGCCAGCAGTTTATCAGCGGGGGGGCCTTCTGGGGCCAACGTCCTGACTTTC,CASSLSAGGPSGANVLTF
TRBJ1-5,TRBV19,.,few,TGTGCCAGTAGTATTATTTTCCCACAGCCCCAGCATTTT,CASSIIFPQPQHF
TRBJ2-3,TRBV20-1,.,few,TGCAGTGCTAGAGATGGGGGTACGCAGTATTTT,CSARDGGTQYF
TRBJ2-7,TRBV2,.,many,TGTGCCAGCAGCCAAGGGGGACGAGACGGGCAGTACTTC,CASSQGGRDGQYF
TRBJ1-2,TRBV6-5,TRBD1,many,TGTGCCAGCAGTTACTTTGGACAGGGCTATGGCTACACCTTC,CASSYFGQGYGYTF
TRBJ2-7,TRBV25-1,.,many,TGTGCCAGCAGTACGGGCCTCCCCTCCTACGAGCAGTACTTC,CASSTGLPSYEQYF
TRBJ1-1,TRBV12-3/TRBV12-4,.,many,TGTGCCAGCAGCCCGTTAGGGAGTGGGCTGAACACTGAAGCTTTCTTT,CASSPLGSGLNTEAFF
TRBJ2-2,TRBV6-5,.,many,TGTGCCAGCAGCTACACAGGGACCGGGGAGCTGTTTTTT,CASSYTGTGELFF
TRBJ2-7,TRBV28,.,many,TGTGCCAGCAGTTTACCCCCCGGCTACGAGCAGTACTTC,CASSLPPGYEQYF
TRBJ1-1,TRBV20-1,.,many,TGCAGTGCTAGCACTCAGCCTGAGGACACTGAAGCTTTCTTT,CSASTQPEDTEAFF
TRBJ1-1,TRBV5-4,TRBD1,many,TGTGCCAGCAGCTTCCATGGTCCCGGGACAGGGAACACTGAAGCTTTCTTT,CASSFHGPGTGNTEAFF
TRBJ1-1,TRBV5-5,.,.,TGTGCCAGCAGCTGGGGTCGTACCACCGGGAACACTGAAGCTTTCTTT,CASSWGRTTGNTEAFF
TRBJ1-2,TRBV5-5,.,many,TGTGCCAGCACCCCTGGGCCAGCTAACTATGGCTACACCTTC,CASTPGPANYGYTF
TRBJ2-7,TRBV2,.,many,TGTGCCAGCAGAGACTACGAGCAGTACTTC,CASRDYEQYF
TRBJ1-1,TRBV6-1,TRBD1,many,TGTGCCAGCAGTCAAGACAGGGTAGGCACTGAAGCTTTCTTT,CASSQDRVGTEAFF
TRBJ2-7,TRBV28,.,many,TGTGCCAGCAGGCGACAGGGAGGGTCGGGCACCTACGAGCAGTACTTC,CASRRQGGSGTYEQYF
TRBJ2-5,TRBV6-1,.,many,TGTGCCAGCAGCTCAGGGCCTCTCGGGTACTTC,CASSSGPLGYF
TRBJ2-4,TRBV7-2,.,many,TGTGCCAGCAGCTTAAGCGGGCGGAATGATCTAGCCAAAAACATTCAGTACTTC,CASSLSGRNDLAKNIQYF
TRBJ2-5,TRBV11-3,TRBD2,many,TGTGCCAGCAGCTTAGTGGGCGCGGGGGAAGAGACCCAGTACTTC,CASSLVGAGEETQYF
TRBJ1-3,TRBV28,TRBD1,many,TGTGCCAGCAGTTGGGGCGGGACAGACATTGGAAACACCATATATTTT,CASSWGGTDIGNTIYF
TRBJ2-7,TRBV5-1,.,many,TGCGCCAGCCACGACGGGGGAGGAGTACGGGAGCAGTACTTC,CASHDGGGVREQYF
TRBJ2-7,TRBV30,.,many,TGTGCCTGGAGTGTCCCAGGGATTCCCTACGAGCAGTACTTC,CAWSVPGIPYEQYF
TRBJ1-1,TRBV5-1,TRBD1,few,TGCGCCAGCAGTTGGGGACAGGGGAGCACTGAAGCTTTCTTT,CASSWGQGSTEAFF
TRBJ2-4,TRBV18,.,many,TGTGCCAGCTCACCACAGGGACGGAGCCAAAACATTAAGTACTTC,CASSPQGRSQNIKYF
TRBJ1-5,TRBV27,.,many,TGTGCCAGCAGTTTATCGTTACCAGGGGCCGGTCGGAGCAATCAGCCCCAGCATTTT,CASSLSLPGAGRSNQPQHF
TRBJ2-6,TRBV6-1,.,many,TGTGCCAGCAGTGAAATGAGGGGGTCTGGGGCCAACGTCCTGACTTTC,CASSEMRGSGANVLTF
TRBJ1-1,TRBV2,.,many,TGTGCCAGCAGTGGGAGGGACGGATACACTGAAGCTTTCTTT,CASSGRDGYTEAFF
TRBJ2-4,TRBV11-2,TRBD1,many,TGTGCCAGCAGCTTAGGAGCCCCTGGACAGGTTCTCTCCAAAAACATTCAGTACTTC,CASSLGAPGQVLSKNIQYF
TRBJ1-1,TRBV6-2/TRBV6-3,.,many,TGTGCCAGCAGTTTTTACCCCCCGACTGAAGCTTTCTTT,CASSFYPPTEAFF
TRBJ2-5,TRBV24-1,.,many,TGTGCCACCAGTGATGTCAGTCGACCCCAGTACTTC,CATSDVSRPQYF
TRBJ1-2,TRBV28,.,many,TGTGCCAGCAGTTTAGTTACAGGCCCCACCTTC,CASSLVTGPTF
TRBJ1-2,TRBV7-9,.,.,TGTGCCAGCAGCCCCACAGGGTACACCTTC,CASSPTGYTF
TRBJ1-6,TRBV2,.,many,TGTGCCACCGCCAGTGGGCAAGGCATTGTGGCCCTCCACTTT,CATASGQGIVALHF
TRBJ2-5,TRBV3-1,.,many,TGTGCCAGCAGCTCGCGACAGTCCGTGAACTTC,CASSSRQSVNF
TRBJ2-7,TRBV6-1,.,many,TGTGCCAGCACTGAGGGACATCCGTACGAGCAGTACTTC,CASTEGHPYEQYF
TRBJ1-6,TRBV7-6,.,many,TGTGCCAGCAGCTTAGTCGAGACAGGAGACTATAATTCACCCCTCCACTTT,CASSLVETGDYNSPLHF
TRBJ1-1,TRBV19,.,.,TGTGCCAGTAGTATATTACCCGGGACTGGGAACACTGAAGCTTTCTTT,CASSILPGTGNTEAFF